The next 8 T cell receptor beta chains were all read from a single sample in a study of T-cell reconstitution after alpha-beta-depleted transplantation in children. Unique molecular identifiers were built into the TCRbeta library. TCRdb fed the PCR reads into MiXCR, producing one record per CDR3 protein. The sample has 700,000 to 950,000 distinct CDR3 sequences; roughly 15% are singletons. The starting material was PBMCs, mostly from graft donor cells, obtained 360 days after TCRalphabeta/CD19-depleted stem cell transplant. Receptor source: a male patient between 5 and 17 years old who had a stem cell transplant for acute lymphoblastic leukemia, so the T cells may come from the graft donor.

The rearrangement joins TRBV24-1 to TRBJ1-5; D possibly corresponds to TRBD1 (6 bases). Per germline, CDR1 KGHDR and CDR2 SFDVKD. The length of the CDR3 is 15 residues. The germline V and J ends were trimmed by 5 bases and 3 bases, with 13 bases remaining between them. CDR3 region: CATSAGQLFNQPQHF. Written as DNA, the CDR3 is TGTGCCACCAGTGCTGGACAGCTCTTCAATCAGCCCCAGCATTTT.

The table lists this clonotype with a few counts. The J gene is TRBJ1-1, the V gene TRBV28; D is ambiguous. CDR3 length equals 18 residues. Trimming cost V 3 bases and J 4 bases, with 24 bases left between them. CDR1 is MDHEN and CDR2 is SYDVKM in the germline V gene. CDR3 nucleotides: TGTGCCAGCAGTTTGAGTTCCGGGCCCAAATTTTGGTTCACTGAAGCTTTCTTT. Encoded protein: CASSLSSGPKFWFTEAFF.

The genes are TRBV12-3 or TRBV12-4 and TRBJ2-1; 8 nucleotides align to TRBD2. V trimming: 7 bases; J trimming: 8 bases; junction bases outside the gene matches: 7. The CDR3 contains 13 residues. The CDR3: CASKASGLDEQFF. CDR3 sequence (DNA): TGTGCCAGCAAAGCTAGCGGGCTGGATGAGCAGTTCTTC.

This clonotype was recorded a few times. The chain couples TRBV5-6 to TRBJ2-7; D is perhaps TRBD1 or TRBD2 (5 bases each). The V end lost 4 bases, the J end lost 3 bases, and 17 bases lay between the germline ends. This CDR3 comprises 15 residues. Germline CDR1 and CDR2: SGHDT and YYEEEE. CDR3 protein: CASSPAPGRLYEQYF. The CDR3 nucleotides read TGTGCCAGCAGCCCGGCACCGGGACGGCTCTACGAGCAGTACTTC.

This clonotype was found many times. This chain uses TRBV11-2 with TRBJ1-1, with TRBD1 matching over 7 bases. The CDR3 is 14 residues long. Germline V gives CDR1 SGHAT, CDR2 FQNNGV. The ends lost 4 bases at V and 4 bases at J; junction bases unmatched: 6. CDR3 residues: CASSYFTGATEAFF. The CDR3 DNA reads TGTGCCAGCAGCTATTTTACAGGGGCCACTGAAGCTTTCTTT. The whole variable domain, filled in from reference TRBV11-2 and TRBJ1-1, reads EAGVAQSPRYKIIEKRQSVAFWCNPISGHATLYWYQQILGQGPKLLIQFQNNGVVDDSQLPKDRFSAERLKGVDSTLKIQPAKLEDSAVYLCASSYFTGATEAFFGQGTRLTVV.

CDR3: CASGLGLLYEQYF. The CDR3 nucleotides read TGTGCCAGCGGCCTCGGGCTCCTCTACGAGCAGTACTTC. The chain has TRBV4-2 and TRBJ2-7; D call uncertain. This CDR3 region has 13 residues. V lost 8 bases to trimming and J lost 3 bases, with 14 bases between them. Germline values: CDR1 LGHNA, CDR2 YNFKEQ.

This clonotype was detected a few times. The chain carries TRBV4-1 and TRBJ2-4, with D possibly matching TRBD2 (7 bases). The CDR3 has 20 amino acids. The ends were cut back, 0 bases at V and 6 bases at J, with 27 bases in the middle. CDR1 and CDR2 from the germline V gene are MGHRA and YSYEKL. As DNA, the CDR3 is TGCGCCAGCAGCCAAGATTTCCCCAAGGGGGGGCGCAAGGTTGGAAACATTCAGTACTTC. It is translated as CASSQDFPKGGRKVGNIQYF.

This clonotype came up a few times. The chain recombines TRBV2 with TRBJ2-3; D gene ambiguous. The V end lost 8 bases, the J end lost 4 bases, and 13 bases lay between the germline ends. The germline gives CDR1 SNHLY, CDR2 FYNNEI. The CDR3 has 13 amino acids. CDR3 nucleotides: TGTGCCAGCTACCCGAACGGTCCAGATACGCAGTATTTT. Protein sequence: CASYPNGPDTQYF.